This is a list of T cell receptor beta chains from one sample in a study of blood T cell repertoires in COVID-19. Some clones are missing from TCRdb's copy, which holds only in-frame ones; the method was immunoSEQ multiplex PCR. The sample has 190,000 or so clones, about 88% seen once. Sequenced input: PBMCs or T cells enriched from blood (not recorded which). Receptors originate from a woman in her 30s who had been exposed to COVID-19. CDR3s include the opening cysteine and the closing phenylalanine or tryptophan. D genes are given only for firm matches. Some rows have no size entry. The others give once, few or many, or a class for an expanded clone.

j_gene	d_gene	abundance	v_gene	CDR3nt	CDR3aa
TRBJ2-4	NA	NA	TRBV12-3/TRBV12-4	TGTGCCAGCAGTCCGCACATGCAGGGTGTTCAGTACTTC	CASSPHMQGVQYF
TRBJ1-1	TRBD1	NA	TRBV5-1	TGCGCCAGCAGCTTTCAGGGGGGCACTGAAGCTTTCTTT	CASSFQGGTEAFF
TRBJ2-5	NA	NA	TRBV28	TGTGCCAGCACCACGGTTCAAGAGACCCAGTACTTC	CASTTVQETQYF
TRBJ2-3	NA	NA	TRBV5-1	TGCGCCAGCAGCCCACCCTGGGGCCAGGGTGCGATGAGGTCAGATACGCAGTATTTT	CASSPPWGQGAMRSDTQYF
TRBJ2-3	TRBD1	once	TRBV24-1	TGTGCCACCAGTGATCCTACAGGGGACGGCACAGATACGCAGTATTTT	CATSDPTGDGTDTQYF
TRBJ1-1	NA	NA	TRBV4-1	TGCGCCAGCAGCCAAGATCCGGGTGAAGCTTTCTTT	CASSQDPGEAFF
TRBJ2-7	NA	NA	TRBV29-1	TGCAGCGTTGAAGGAGGGGGCGAGCAGTACTTC	CSVEGGGEQYF
TRBJ2-5	NA	NA	TRBV19	TGTGCCAGTAGTCTTATAGTTTCGGAGACCCAGTACTTC	CASSLIVSETQYF
TRBJ1-5	NA	NA	TRBV15	TGTGCCACCAGCAGAAGGGACATTCTTAGCAATCAGCCCCAGCATTTT	CATSRRDILSNQPQHF
TRBJ2-7	TRBD1	NA	TRBV30	TGTGCCTGGAGGTGGGGGACAGGGGTCTCCGAGCAGTACTTC	CAWRWGTGVSEQYF
TRBJ2-7	TRBD1	NA	TRBV3-1/TRBV3-2	TGTGCCAGCAGCCCGGGACAGGGGTATAGCGAGCAGTACTTC	CASSPGQGYSEQYF
TRBJ1-6	TRBD1	NA	TRBV27	TGTGCCAGCAGTAGGGTGGGGACAGATAATTCACCCCTCCACTTT	CASSRVGTDNSPLHF
TRBJ1-4	NA	once	TRBV6-5	TGTGCCAGCAGTTACTCTCCGGGGAGATCTAATGAAAAACTGTTTTTT	CASSYSPGRSNEKLFF
TRBJ1-2	NA	NA	TRBV5-4	TGTGCCAGCAGCTTGGGGACAGCCCCCTATGGCTACACCTTC	CASSLGTAPYGYTF
TRBJ1-2	NA	NA	TRBV19	TGTGCCAAGGACGGGGGGAGGTGGTATGGCTACACCTTC	CAKDGGRWYGYTF
TRBJ2-7	TRBD2	NA	TRBV11-1	TGTGCCAGCAGCAAAGCGGGGGGGCGCGGCGAGCAGTACTTC	CASSKAGGRGEQYF
TRBJ2-5	TRBD2	NA	TRBV5-1	TGCGCCAGCAGCTTGACTAGCGGGGGGGCGGAGACCCAGTACTTC	CASSLTSGGAETQYF
TRBJ1-4	NA	NA	TRBV11-3	TGTGCCAGCAGCTTTCGGGGAGCCGGGGTAGGGCCTAATGAAAAACTGTTTTTT	CASSFRGAGVGPNEKLFF
TRBJ1-2	NA	NA	TRBV3-1/TRBV3-2	TGTGCCAGCAGCCAAGAACCGGGGAACTATGGCTACACCTTC	CASSQEPGNYGYTF
TRBJ1-1	NA	NA	TRBV5-1	TGCGCCAGCAGTCAAAAAGGGGCGGAGGGCACTGAAGCTTTCTTT	CASSQKGAEGTEAFF
TRBJ2-1	NA	NA	TRBV21-1	TGTGCTGAGGGATTTACTAGGTCCTCCTACAATGAGCAGTTCTTC	CAEGFTRSSYNEQFF
TRBJ1-5	NA	NA	TRBV30	TGTGCCTGGAGTGGAGGGTATGGCCAGCCCCAGCATTTT	CAWSGGYGQPQHF
TRBJ1-5	NA	NA	TRBV11-3	TGTGCCAGCAGCTTAGACGGCGGGGACAATCAGCCCCAGCATTTT	CASSLDGGDNQPQHF
TRBJ1-2	NA	NA	TRBV18	TGTGCCAGCTCACCATTGCCGACAGAAAACTATGGCTACACCTTC	CASSPLPTENYGYTF
TRBJ2-7	NA	NA	TRBV24-1	TGTGCCACCAGTGATTTTCGGGGGACGTTAAACTTC	CATSDFRGTLNF
TRBJ1-6	NA	NA	TRBV27	TGTGCCAGCAGTTTGGGGAGCTCCTATAATTCACCCCTCCACTTT	CASSLGSSYNSPLHF
TRBJ2-2	NA	NA	TRBV7-3	TGTGCCAGCAGCTTAAACGGGAACCAGAACACCGGGGAGCTGTTTTTT	CASSLNGNQNTGELFF
TRBJ1-4	NA	NA	TRBV9	TGTGCCAGCAGCGTGGGGCGCAGCACGTTTTTGGCAACTAATGAAAAACTGTTTTTT	CASSVGRSTFLATNEKLFF
TRBJ2-1	NA	NA	TRBV18	TGTGCCAGCTCAGCCCCGAGCGACAATGAGCAGTTCTTC	CASSAPSDNEQFF
TRBJ2-1	NA	NA	TRBV5-4	TGTGCCAGCAGCTTGGGGGGGGTTAGGGACCGGAGTAGTGAGCAGTTCTTC	CASSLGGVRDRSSEQFF
TRBJ1-1	TRBD1	NA	TRBV6-5	TGTGCCAGCAGGGGACAGGCCTCGAACACTGAAGCTTTCTTT	CASRGQASNTEAFF
TRBJ2-5	NA	NA	TRBV21-1	TGTGCCAGCAGCAATACCCGGGTGGAGACCCAGTACTTC	CASSNTRVETQYF
TRBJ1-2	TRBD1	NA	TRBV7-2	TGTGCCAGCAGCTTAGCCGGGACAGGGGGATTGAGAGGGGTCGGAGGCTACACCTTC	CASSLAGTGGLRGVGGYTF
TRBJ1-2	TRBD1	few	TRBV12-3/TRBV12-4	TGTGCCAGCACTAAGACAGGGACAGAAGGCTACACCTTC	CASTKTGTEGYTF
TRBJ2-3	TRBD2	once	TRBV19	TGTGCCAGTAGCGCCCTAGCGGGGGGAACGGATACGCAGTATTTT	CASSALAGGTDTQYF
TRBJ1-6	NA	once	TRBV7-9	TGTGCCAGCGGGGGGAGTAATTCACCCCTCCACTTT	CASGGSNSPLHF
TRBJ1-6	TRBD1	once	TRBV7-9	TGTGCCAGCAGCCCACAGGGGGCAAATTCACCCCTCCACTTT	CASSPQGANSPLHF
TRBJ1-1	NA	NA	TRBV10-1	TGCGCCAGCAGTGAAGGGAGGGCCACTGAAGCTTTCTTT	CASSEGRATEAFF
TRBJ1-1	TRBD1	NA	TRBV18	TGTGCCAGCACCCCGACAGGGAAGGGCACTGAAGCTTTCTTT	CASTPTGKGTEAFF
TRBJ2-1	TRBD1	once	TRBV5-1	TGCGCCAGCAGCTTGGACAGGGGTGGATCCAATGAGCAGTTCTTC	CASSLDRGGSNEQFF
TRBJ2-7	NA	NA	TRBV10-1	TGCGCCAGCAGTGAGTCCGGGAGCTCCTACGAGCAGTACTTC	CASSESGSSYEQYF
TRBJ1-3	NA	NA	TRBV18	TGTGCCAGCTCACAGAGGGCCAACTCTGGAAACACCATATATTTT	CASSQRANSGNTIYF
TRBJ1-4	NA	NA	TRBV5-4	TGTGCCAGCAGCTTAGGGGGGGGCGGCGAAAAACTGTTTTTT	CASSLGGGGEKLFF
TRBJ1-4	NA	NA	TRBV6-1	TGTGCCAGCAGTGAACAGGGCCTAGTTAATGAAAAACTGTTTTTT	CASSEQGLVNEKLFF
TRBJ2-5	NA	NA	TRBV5-1	TGCGCCAGCAGCTTGGAGGGAGGCCAGGGAAAGACCCAGTACTTC	CASSLEGGQGKTQYF
TRBJ1-5	TRBD1	NA	TRBV27	TGTGCCAGCAGTCCGGGGACAGGGGCACCCAATCAGCCCCAGCATTTT	CASSPGTGAPNQPQHF
TRBJ2-1	TRBD2	NA	TRBV5-6	TGTGCCAGCAGCTTGCCGGGGGGGCCGTCGGGCTATGAGCAGTTCTTC	CASSLPGGPSGYEQFF